A single sample gave rise to the 22 T cell receptor beta chains below, sequenced in a study of CXCR3-negative and CXCR3-positive naive CD8 T cells. Their specific antigens are unknown. TRB cDNA was prepared as libraries by UMI-labeled 5' RACE. Following a re-call of the 5' RACE reads, TCRdb has one entry per CDR3 protein and lacks DNA. In total, the table holds over 150,000 distinct CDR3 sequences. General study points: Relative to CXCR3-negative naive cells, CXCR3-positive naive cells had more hydrophobic TRB CDR3s.

Sequencing was carried out using naive CXCR3+ CD8+ T cells from blood. The sample's subset: CD45RO-CCR7+CD27+CD95- naive CD8+ T cells expressing CXCR3 (TNR3+). Receptor source: a human donor in good health. Some clones in this sample may be carry-over from other donors' samples.

The gene calls are TRBV6-6 and TRBJ2-2; no DNA is available, so the TRBD1 call from TCRdb remains unchecked. CDR3 length: 17 residues. Germline lookup yields CDR1 MNHNY and CDR2 SVGAGI (reference sequence). The CDR3 loop reads CASSYWNRGRDTGELFF.

The rearrangement joins TRBV3-1 to TRBJ2-4; there is no DNA to check the TCRdb D call of TRBD1. This CDR3 has 16 residues. Germline-derived CDR1 and CDR2 are LGHDT and YNNKEL (reference sequence). CDR3 loop: CASSQDWGRAKNIQYF.

The chain recombines TRBV6-5 with TRBJ2-1; TCRdb's D call, TRBD1, is unchecked because there is no DNA. CDR1 and CDR2 (germline): MNHEY, SVGAGI. The CDR3 is 13 residues long. The CDR3 here is CASSYPQGREQFF.

The J gene is TRBJ1-4, the V gene TRBV2; the TRBD1 assignment by TCRdb is unverifiable without DNA. Germline V gene sequence: CDR1 SNHLY, CDR2 FYNNEI. This CDR3 comprises 15 residues. The CDR3 loop reads CASIDQGATNEKLFF.

The chain has TRBV7-2 and TRBJ2-5; TCRdb gives TRBD1 as the D gene, but with no DNA this cannot be confirmed. Germline V gene lookup returns CDR1 SGHTA and CDR2 FQGNSA. This CDR3 contains 18 residues. The chain's CDR3 is CASSSSWLQTGGRETQYF.

The CDR3 protein is CASSWTGVRIGEQYF. The chain links TRBV12-3 or TRBV12-4 to TRBJ2-7; as DNA is missing, the TRBD1 call by TCRdb cannot be tested. The CDR3 sequence is 15 residues long.

The rearrangement uses TRBV29-1 and TRBJ1-1; checking the TCRdb D call of TRBD1 is not possible without DNA. The V gene's germline CDR1 is SQVTM and CDR2 ANQGSEA. The CDR3 sequence is 14 residues long. Here the CDR3 reads CSVPGAGTNTEAFF.

The chain uses TRBV7-9 and TRBJ1-2; TCRdb returns TRBD1, unconfirmable since there is no DNA. CDR3 length equals 11 residues. CDR1 is SEHNR, CDR2 FQNEAQ, per germline (reference sequence). CDR3 sequence: CAPGGSNGYTF. The full variable domain, with the rest looked up from reference TRBV7-9 and TRBJ1-2, is DTGVSQNPRHKITKRGQNVTFRCDPISEHNRLYWYRQTLGQGPEFLTYFQNEAQLEKSRLLSDRFSAERPKGSFSTLEIQRTEQGDSAMYLCAPGGSNGYTFGSGTRLTVV.

This chain uses TRBV5-6 with TRBJ2-7. Looked up from germline, CDR1 is SGHDT and CDR2 is YYEEEE. The CDR3 covers 15 residues. The CDR3 loop reads CASSSLAGGSYEQYF.

V and J are TRBV7-9 and TRBJ2-7. The CDR3 is made up of 11 amino acids. Germline V gene data show CDR1 as SEHNR and CDR2 as FQNEAQ (reference sequence). CDR3 loop: CASSDIYEQYF.

The chain employs TRBV10-3 and TRBJ2-7; TCRdb calls TRBD1, which cannot be checked without DNA. CDR1 and CDR2 (germline): ENHRY, SYGVKD. The CDR3 runs to 14 residues. This CDR3 is CAITAETGKGEQYF.

The chain employs TRBV12-3 or TRBV12-4 and TRBJ2-1; without DNA, the TCRdb call of TRBD1 cannot be checked. This CDR3 spans 14 amino acids. The CDR3 here is CASRATGLYNEQFF.

The V gene is TRBV4-1, the J gene TRBJ1-2; TCRdb calls TRBD1, which cannot be checked without DNA. The CDR3 spans 15 residues. From germline, CDR1 is MGHRA and CDR2 YSYEKL. CDR3 sequence reads: CASSHSRGESYGYTF.

This chain joins TRBV11-2 and TRBJ1-3; TCRdb's D call, TRBD1, is unchecked because there is no DNA. The CDR3 extends over 14 amino acids. Germline lookup yields CDR1 SGHAT and CDR2 FQNNGV. This CDR3 is CASRGGETGNTIYF.

This chain connects TRBV7-3 to TRBJ1-3; TCRdb's assignment of TRBD1 cannot be checked, as there is no DNA. CDR3 size: 15 residues. The germline V gene has CDR1 SGHTA and CDR2 FQGTGA. The CDR3: CASSPLRVFGNTIYF.

This rearrangement joins TRBV4-2 to TRBJ2-7; the TCRdb D gene call, TRBD1, has no DNA to confirm it. The CDR3 runs 15 residues. Germline-derived CDR1 and CDR2 are LGHNA and YNFKEQ. The CDR3 reads CASSQDQGGSYEQYF.

The chain couples TRBV29-1 to TRBJ1-1; the D call from TCRdb, TRBD1, cannot be confirmed without DNA. The length of the CDR3 is 12 residues. CDR1 SQVTM and CDR2 ANQGSEA come from the germline V gene. CDR3 sequence: CSVIPGGTEAFF.

The genes are TRBV5-6 and TRBJ2-3; TCRdb selects TRBD2, and the lack of DNA leaves this call unchecked. The CDR3 runs 13 residues. Germline V lookup: CDR1 SGHDT, CDR2 YYEEEE. The chain's CDR3 is CASSLVAGDTQYF.

V and J are TRBV4-2 and TRBJ2-1; as DNA is missing, the TRBD1 call by TCRdb cannot be tested. This CDR3 has 18 residues. Germline V gives CDR1 LGHNA, CDR2 YNFKEQ. CDR3 in amino acids: CASSQDFVLGTGYNEQFF.

V gene TRBV20-1 combines with J gene TRBJ2-5. This CDR3 spans 14 amino acids. In germline, CDR1 is DFQATT, CDR2 SNEGSKA (reference sequence). The CDR3 sequence is CSARDRRVGETQYF.

The chain links TRBV7-8 to TRBJ2-7; TCRdb's D call of TRBD1 is untestable without DNA. Germline CDR1 reads SGHVS; CDR2 reads FQNEAQ. CDR3 length: 16 amino acids. CDR3 sequence: CASSLTRGGSSYEQYF.

CDR3 residues: CAISESIRGRRRYNEQFF. J is TRBJ2-1 and V is TRBV10-3; lacking DNA, the TRBD1 call made by TCRdb goes unchecked. This CDR3 region has 18 residues. The germline gives CDR1 ENHRY, CDR2 SYGVKD.